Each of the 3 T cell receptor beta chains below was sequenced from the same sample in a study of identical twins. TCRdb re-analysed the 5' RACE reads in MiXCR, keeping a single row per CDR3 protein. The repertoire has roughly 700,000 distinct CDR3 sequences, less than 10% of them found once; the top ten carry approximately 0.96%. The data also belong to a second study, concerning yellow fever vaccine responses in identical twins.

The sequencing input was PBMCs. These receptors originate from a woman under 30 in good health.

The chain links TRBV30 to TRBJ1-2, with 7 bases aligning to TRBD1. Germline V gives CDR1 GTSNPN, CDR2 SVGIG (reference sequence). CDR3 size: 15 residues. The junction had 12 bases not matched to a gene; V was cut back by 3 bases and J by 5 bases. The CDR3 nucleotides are TGTGCCTGGAGGGCCCCCATAACAGGGGTTTATGGCTACACCTTC. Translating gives CAWRAPITGVYGYTF.

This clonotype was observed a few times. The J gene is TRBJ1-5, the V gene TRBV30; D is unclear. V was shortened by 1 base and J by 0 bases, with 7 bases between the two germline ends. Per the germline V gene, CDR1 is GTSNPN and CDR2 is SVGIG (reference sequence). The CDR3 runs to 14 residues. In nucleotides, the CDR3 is TGTGCCTGGAGTGATCCGTATAGCAATCAGCCCCAGCATTTT. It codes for CAWSDPYSNQPQHF.

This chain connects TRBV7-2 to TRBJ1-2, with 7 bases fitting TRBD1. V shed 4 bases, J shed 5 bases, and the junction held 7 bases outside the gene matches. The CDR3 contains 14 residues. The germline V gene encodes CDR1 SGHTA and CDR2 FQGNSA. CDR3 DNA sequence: TGTGCCAGCAGCTCCCCCGGGACAGCTTATGGCTACACCTTC. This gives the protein CASSSPGTAYGYTF.